This record covers a single T cell receptor (beta chain). This clone was seen a handful of times. Its antigen is unknown. Per-nucleotide qualities are absent, and no much larger clonotype sits a single base away. According to the germline V gene, CDR1 reads SGHTS and CDR2 reads YDEGEE. Cut back by 5 bases and 11 bases, the V and J ends lie 13 bases apart. The CDR3 spans 11 residues, from the cysteine through the phenylalanine. The DNA shown is the 33-base CDR3, in frame from base 1. The data stem from a study of beta chain features in type 1 diabetes (dated by TCRdb to the late 2010s). A note on the overall study: Mean age, gender distribution, total cell number and subset yield were not different between patients and healthy donors. The study compared TCRB repertoires of sorted circulating CD4+ T cell subsets between recently diagnosed type 1 diabetes patients and matched healthy donors. A total of some 110 million sorted cells were examined across all samples, and a strong correlation was observed between cell number per subset and RNA yield. Naive and central memory subsets were obtained from all 30 or so donors, but regulatory and stem cell-like memory subsets were isolated from only 8 patients and roughly 8 healthy donors. General conclusions and limits of the study: Because cDNA was sequenced instead of genomic DNA, activated cells with high expression could be over-represented, although the groups did not differ in activation or CD3 levels. PCR may preferentially amplify shorter templates, but because patient and control samples were amplified and corrected together, any resulting skew would affect both groups equally. Naive, central memory and regulatory TCRB repertoires appeared to be more similar among patients than among healthy donors. In all four CD4+ subsets, TCRB CDR3 length was moderately but significantly shorter in type 1 diabetes patients. At VDJ recombination sites, type 1 diabetes patients had fewer insertions and more deleted nucleotides, which implies abnormalities in thymic rearrangement. Because small numbers of individuals were included in the HLA sub-analyses, any influence of HLA type on TCRB rearrangement was left unresolved.

From each donor, a single peripheral blood sample of around 120 mL on average was drawn into heparinised tubes. Using a panel that included CD45RO, CCR7, CD25, CD127, CD95 and CD27, naive, central memory, regulatory and stem cell-like memory CD4+ T cells were sorted on a BD FACSAria II. A purity above 98% was achieved for all sorted populations. PBMCs were isolated immediately by Lymphoprep density gradient centrifugation and stained directly without culture. So that batch effects would be minimized, each experiment stained and sorted samples in pairs, pairing one healthy donor with one patient. The entire isolated RNA was reverse transcribed using the High Capacity cDNA Reverse Transcription Kit, and thus expressed TCRB transcripts were sequenced. Deep immunoSEQ sequencing was performed on naive, central memory and regulatory T cell samples, with an average of approximately 3.9 million total reads per sample. After sorted cells were lysed in RLT buffer, RNA was extracted with DNase-treated RNeasy Micro or Mini kits, with the choice depending on cell number. Each cell subset was processed on its own to prevent cross-contamination, while patient and healthy donor samples were processed together. The immunoSEQ multiplex PCR was used to amplify TCRB sequences from cDNA, yielding 87-bp fragments that span the CDR3 region. Amplicons were sequenced on the Illumina HiSeq platform. The source study handled its data this way. Synthetic template baselines were used to correct PCR bias computationally, reads within Hamming distance 2 were collapsed together, and singletons that could not be merged were discarded. Reads were aligned against IMGT so that V, D and J genes, CDR3 length and insertions or deletions at six rearrangement sites could be assigned. Clonotype counts were normalized to sorted cell number within each subset before computing true diversity and Gini coefficients with the tcR R package. Repertoire sharing was quantified using the overlap coefficient calculated on TCRB nucleotide sequences. The table was pulled from immuneACCESS by TCRdb, which kept in-frame rearrangements only. Such tables lose some clones; where checked, under half of the loss comes from unresolved V genes, and the rest has no known cause. The DNA gave D and trimming, while V, J and clone size come from that table. The sample table contains about 290,000 clones; only one count was recorded for 8% of them. The ten largest clonotypes hold roughly 1% of the sample.

Sequenced material: central memory CD4+ T cells from blood. The clonotype comes from a woman aged 18-29 years in good health. The chain is encoded by TRBV5-8 joined to TRBJ1-2, with TRBD1 perhaps the D gene, on 6 matching bases. The sequenced DNA is TGTGCCAGCAGGAGGACAGTTAGTTACACCTTC. Translated, it reads CASRRTVSYTF. Supplemented by the reference TRBV5-8 and TRBJ1-2 proteins around the CDR3, the complete variable domain is EAGVTQSPTHLIKTRGQQATLRCSPISGHTSVYWYQQALGLGLQFLLWYDEGEERNRGNFPPRFSGRQFPNYSSELNVNALELEDSALYLCASRRTVSYTFGSGTRLTVV.